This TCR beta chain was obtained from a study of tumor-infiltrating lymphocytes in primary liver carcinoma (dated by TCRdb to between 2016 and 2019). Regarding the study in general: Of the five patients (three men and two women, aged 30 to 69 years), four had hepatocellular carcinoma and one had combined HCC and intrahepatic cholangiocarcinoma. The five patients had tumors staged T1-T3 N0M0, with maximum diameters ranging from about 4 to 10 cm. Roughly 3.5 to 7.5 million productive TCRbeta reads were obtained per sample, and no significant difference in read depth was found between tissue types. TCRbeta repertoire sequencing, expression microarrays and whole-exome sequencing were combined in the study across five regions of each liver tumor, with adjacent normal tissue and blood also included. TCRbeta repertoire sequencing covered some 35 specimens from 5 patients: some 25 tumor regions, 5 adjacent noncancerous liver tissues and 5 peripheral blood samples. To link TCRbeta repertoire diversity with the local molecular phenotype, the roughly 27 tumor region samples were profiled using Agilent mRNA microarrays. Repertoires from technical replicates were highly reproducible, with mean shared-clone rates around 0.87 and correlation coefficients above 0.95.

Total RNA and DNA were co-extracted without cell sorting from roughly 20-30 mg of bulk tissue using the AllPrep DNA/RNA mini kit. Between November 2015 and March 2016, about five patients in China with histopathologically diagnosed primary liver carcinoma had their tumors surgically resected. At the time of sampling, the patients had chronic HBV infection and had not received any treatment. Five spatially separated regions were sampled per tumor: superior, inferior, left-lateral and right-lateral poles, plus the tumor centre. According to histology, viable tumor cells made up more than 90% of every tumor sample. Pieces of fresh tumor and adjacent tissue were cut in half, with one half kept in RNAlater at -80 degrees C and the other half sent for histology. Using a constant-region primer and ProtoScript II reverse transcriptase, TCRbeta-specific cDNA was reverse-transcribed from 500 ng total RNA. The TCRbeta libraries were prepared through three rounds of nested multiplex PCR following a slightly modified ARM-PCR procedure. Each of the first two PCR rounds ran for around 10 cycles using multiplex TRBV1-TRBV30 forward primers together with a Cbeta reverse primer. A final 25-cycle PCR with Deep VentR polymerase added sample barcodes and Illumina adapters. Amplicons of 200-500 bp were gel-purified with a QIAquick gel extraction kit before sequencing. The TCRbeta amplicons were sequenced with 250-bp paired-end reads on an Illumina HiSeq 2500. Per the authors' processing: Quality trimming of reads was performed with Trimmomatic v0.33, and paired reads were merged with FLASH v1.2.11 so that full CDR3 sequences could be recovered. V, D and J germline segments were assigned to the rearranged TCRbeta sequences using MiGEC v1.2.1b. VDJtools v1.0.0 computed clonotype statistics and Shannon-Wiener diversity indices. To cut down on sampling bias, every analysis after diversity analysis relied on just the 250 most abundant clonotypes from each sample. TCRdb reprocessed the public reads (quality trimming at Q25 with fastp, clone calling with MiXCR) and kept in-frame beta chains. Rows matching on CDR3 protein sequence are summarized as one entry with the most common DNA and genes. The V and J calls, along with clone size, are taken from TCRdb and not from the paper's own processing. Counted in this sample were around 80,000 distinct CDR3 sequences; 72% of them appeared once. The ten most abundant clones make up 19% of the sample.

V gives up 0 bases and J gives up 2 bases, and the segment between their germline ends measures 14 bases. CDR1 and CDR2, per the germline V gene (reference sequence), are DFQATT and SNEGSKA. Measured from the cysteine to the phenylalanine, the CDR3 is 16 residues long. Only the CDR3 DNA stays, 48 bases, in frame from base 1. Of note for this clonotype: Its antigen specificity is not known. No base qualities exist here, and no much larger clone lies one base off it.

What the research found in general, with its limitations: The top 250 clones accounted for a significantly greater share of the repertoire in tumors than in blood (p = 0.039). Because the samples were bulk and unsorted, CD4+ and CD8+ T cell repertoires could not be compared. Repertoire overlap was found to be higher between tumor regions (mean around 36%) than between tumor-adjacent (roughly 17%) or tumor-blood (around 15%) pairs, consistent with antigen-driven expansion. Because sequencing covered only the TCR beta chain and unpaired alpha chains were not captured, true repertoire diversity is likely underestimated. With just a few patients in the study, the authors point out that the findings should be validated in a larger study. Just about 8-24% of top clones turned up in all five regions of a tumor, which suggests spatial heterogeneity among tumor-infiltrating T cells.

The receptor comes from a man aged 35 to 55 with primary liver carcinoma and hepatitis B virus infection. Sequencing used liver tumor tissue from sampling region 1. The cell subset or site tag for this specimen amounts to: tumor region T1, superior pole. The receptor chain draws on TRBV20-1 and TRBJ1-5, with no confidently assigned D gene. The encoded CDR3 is CSARDLGPGGNQPQHF. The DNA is TGCAGTGCTAGAGATCTAGGGCCAGGAGGCAATCAGCCCCAGCATTTT.